One TCR beta chain is described in this entry. The data stem from a study of T cell changes during pregnancy in multiple sclerosis. Sequenced by immunoSEQ multiplex PCR; TCRdb stores in-frame clones only, minus some. The data show about 41,000 clones, 85% to 95% seen once. J lost 4 bases, V lost 3 bases, and 6 bases had no gene match. This CDR3 spans 15 amino acids. Germline V gene lookup returns CDR1 LNHDA and CDR2 SQIVND (reference sequence). This receptor was identified in a female donor with multiple sclerosis, enrolled in a pregnancy study. This rearrangement joins TRBV19 to TRBJ2-1; 7 bases align to TRBD2. The starting material was CD8+ T cells from peripheral blood mononuclear cells, obtained in the third trimester of pregnancy. The DNA of the CDR3 is TGTGCCAGTAGTATTCCGGGACTACCTTACAATGAGCAGTTCTTC. This sequence encodes CASSIPGLPYNEQFF.